A selection of T cell receptor beta chains follows, all from one sample in a study of OX40 agonist ivuxolimab in advanced cancers. Sequenced by immunoSEQ multiplex PCR; TCRdb stores in-frame clones only, minus some. This table has approximately 21,000 clones, approximately 85% appearing once. Here the sequenced sample was CD4+ or CD8+ T cells sorted from blood, taken in a trial of the OX40 agonist ivuxolimab. The receptor set was obtained from an adult with an advanced solid tumor such as melanoma, head and neck, liver or kidney cancer. Both conserved end residues are part of each CDR3. Fields, in order: clone size, J gene, V gene, D gene, CDR3 protein, CDR3 DNA. The D gene is left open where the match is weak. Clone size is stated in some rows and not others, as once, few, many or a class when expanded.

clone size: .
J gene: TRBJ2-3
V gene: TRBV7-9
D gene: .
CDR3 protein: CASSSGQLSTDTQYF
CDR3 DNA: TGTGCCAGCAGTTCTGGACAGCTTAGCACAGATACGCAGTATTTT

clone size: .
J gene: TRBJ2-7
V gene: TRBV5-4
D gene: .
CDR3 protein: CASSFRTASEQYF
CDR3 DNA: TGTGCCAGCAGCTTCAGGACAGCCAGCGAGCAGTACTTC

clone size: .
J gene: TRBJ1-1
V gene: TRBV4-3
D gene: .
CDR3 protein: CASSQVSGGEAFF
CDR3 DNA: TGCGCCAGCAGCCAAGTTTCGGGGGGTGAAGCTTTCTTT

clone size: few
J gene: TRBJ2-7
V gene: TRBV5-1
D gene: .
CDR3 protein: CASSLPGRVDEQYF
CDR3 DNA: TGCGCCAGCAGCTTGCCCGGGCGGGTGGACGAGCAGTACTTC

clone size: .
J gene: TRBJ1-2
V gene: TRBV10-3
D gene: .
CDR3 protein: CAISGGFYGYTF
CDR3 DNA: TGTGCCATCAGTGGAGGGTTCTATGGCTACACCTTC

clone size: .
J gene: TRBJ2-4
V gene: TRBV7-8
D gene: .
CDR3 protein: CASSFGERSGAKNIQYF
CDR3 DNA: TGTGCCAGCAGCTTCGGGGAAAGGTCTGGAGCCAAAAACATTCAGTACTTC

clone size: once
J gene: TRBJ1-6
V gene: TRBV18
D gene: TRBD1
CDR3 protein: CASSPDRGLVEGSPLHF
CDR3 DNA: TGTGCCAGCTCACCGGACAGGGGGCTCGTTGAGGGTTCACCCCTCCACTTT

clone size: .
J gene: TRBJ1-4
V gene: TRBV5-4
D gene: TRBD1
CDR3 protein: CASSPSGQGNEKLFF
CDR3 DNA: TGTGCCAGCAGCCCCTCGGGACAGGGTAATGAAAAACTGTTTTTT

clone size: .
J gene: TRBJ1-6
V gene: TRBV15
D gene: .
CDR3 protein: CATSRDSPKSSYNSPLHF
CDR3 DNA: TGTGCCACCAGCAGAGATAGCCCGAAGAGCTCCTATAATTCACCCCTCCACTTT

clone size: once
J gene: TRBJ2-1
V gene: TRBV18
D gene: TRBD2
CDR3 protein: CASSQHTAGANNEQFF
CDR3 DNA: TGTGCCAGCTCGCAGCACACAGCGGGGGCTAACAATGAGCAGTTCTTC

clone size: once
J gene: TRBJ2-3
V gene: TRBV28
D gene: TRBD2
CDR3 protein: CASSPAGVRTQYF
CDR3 DNA: TGTGCCAGCAGTCCCGCGGGAGTGCGTACGCAGTATTTT

clone size: .
J gene: TRBJ1-2
V gene: TRBV27
D gene: .
CDR3 protein: CASSLGGNGYTF
CDR3 DNA: TGTGCCAGCAGTTTGGGGGGTAATGGCTACACCTTC

clone size: .
J gene: TRBJ2-1
V gene: TRBV7-2
D gene: .
CDR3 protein: CASSLRQDLYEQFF
CDR3 DNA: TGTGCCAGCAGCTTAAGGCAGGATCTGTATGAGCAGTTCTTC

clone size: .
J gene: TRBJ1-6
V gene: TRBV6-5
D gene: .
CDR3 protein: CASSYSESSYNSPLHF
CDR3 DNA: TGTGCCAGCAGTTACTCAGAGAGCTCCTATAATTCACCCCTCCACTTT

clone size: .
J gene: TRBJ2-3
V gene: TRBV6-6
D gene: .
CDR3 protein: CASSSGGPTDTQYF
CDR3 DNA: TGTGCCAGCAGTTCGGGGGGCCCCACAGATACGCAGTATTTT

clone size: .
J gene: TRBJ2-1
V gene: TRBV18
D gene: .
CDR3 protein: CASSPRGLSSYNEQFF
CDR3 DNA: TGTGCCAGCTCACCAAGGGGCCTCAGCTCCTACAATGAGCAGTTCTTC

clone size: once
J gene: TRBJ2-7
V gene: TRBV7-9
D gene: TRBD2
CDR3 protein: CASSLPPRGGRSSYEQYF
CDR3 DNA: TGTGCCAGCAGCTTACCCCCCAGGGGCGGGAGGAGCTCCTACGAGCAGTACTTC

clone size: .
J gene: TRBJ2-5
V gene: TRBV21-1
D gene: .
CDR3 protein: CASSKVGGRAGEETQYF
CDR3 DNA: TGTGCCAGCAGCAAAGTCGGCGGGAGGGCAGGAGAAGAGACCCAGTACTTC

clone size: medium-sized
J gene: TRBJ2-7
V gene: TRBV2
D gene: .
CDR3 protein: CASRDARLTYEQYF
CDR3 DNA: TGTGCCAGCAGGGATGCACGGCTGACCTACGAGCAGTACTTC

clone size: .
J gene: TRBJ2-7
V gene: TRBV7-2
D gene: TRBD1
CDR3 protein: CASSHSGAGGYEQYF
CDR3 DNA: TGTGCCAGCAGCCACTCCGGGGCAGGGGGCTACGAGCAGTACTTC

clone size: .
J gene: TRBJ2-7
V gene: TRBV12-5
D gene: .
CDR3 protein: CASGSTTGASYEQYF
CDR3 DNA: TGTGCTAGTGGCTCGACAACCGGGGCTTCCTACGAGCAGTACTTC

clone size: .
J gene: TRBJ2-1
V gene: TRBV7-8
D gene: .
CDR3 protein: CASSLDAITGEQFF
CDR3 DNA: TGTGCCAGCAGCTTAGATGCGATAACAGGAGAGCAGTTCTTC

clone size: .
J gene: TRBJ2-2
V gene: TRBV15
D gene: TRBD2
CDR3 protein: CATSRDFLGLAELTGELFF
CDR3 DNA: TGTGCCACCAGCAGAGATTTTTTGGGACTAGCGGAACTTACCGGGGAGCTGTTTTTT

clone size: few
J gene: TRBJ2-3
V gene: TRBV7-8
D gene: .
CDR3 protein: CASSPRPRASTDTQYF
CDR3 DNA: TGTGCCAGCAGCCCACGCCCGCGGGCCTCCACAGATACGCAGTATTTT

clone size: .
J gene: TRBJ2-7
V gene: TRBV6-6
D gene: .
CDR3 protein: CASTRHGVGYF
CDR3 DNA: TGTGCCAGCACCCGTCACGGGGTGGGGTACTTC

clone size: .
J gene: TRBJ2-5
V gene: TRBV30
D gene: .
CDR3 protein: CAWNGPRGRTQYF
CDR3 DNA: TGTGCCTGGAATGGCCCTAGGGGAAGGACCCAGTACTTC

clone size: .
J gene: TRBJ2-5
V gene: TRBV18
D gene: .
CDR3 protein: CASSPPGGSQVVETQYF
CDR3 DNA: TGTGCCAGCTCACCACCGGGAGGCTCTCAGGTCGTGGAGACCCAGTACTTC

clone size: .
J gene: TRBJ1-1
V gene: TRBV15
D gene: .
CDR3 protein: CATSAGGPTEAFF
CDR3 DNA: TGTGCCACCAGCGCCGGGGGGCCCACTGAAGCTTTCTTT

clone size: .
J gene: TRBJ1-6
V gene: TRBV4-1
D gene: .
CDR3 protein: CASSQERGTNSPLHF
CDR3 DNA: TGCGCCAGCAGCCAAGAGCGGGGCACGAATTCACCCCTCCACTTT

clone size: .
J gene: TRBJ1-2
V gene: TRBV5-5
D gene: .
CDR3 protein: CASSLNFQGSFGYTF
CDR3 DNA: TGTGCCAGCAGCTTGAATTTCCAGGGTAGCTTTGGCTACACCTTC

clone size: .
J gene: TRBJ2-3
V gene: TRBV2
D gene: .
CDR3 protein: CASSSTTDTQYF
CDR3 DNA: TGTGCCAGCAGTTCGACTACCGATACGCAGTATTTT

clone size: .
J gene: TRBJ2-3
V gene: TRBV15
D gene: TRBD1
CDR3 protein: CATSRTPGTGGIGMDTQYF
CDR3 DNA: TGTGCCACCAGCAGGACCCCGGGGACAGGGGGCATCGGAATGGATACGCAGTATTTT